These 30 T cell receptor beta chains came from one sample sequenced in a study of Tregs in tolerant kidney transplant recipients. The assay was immunoSEQ multiplex PCR, and TCRdb's table has in-frame clones only and misses some. The repertoire shows about 48,000 clones; the top ten hold around 0.8%. Sequenced here: CD4+ T cells from blood, sampled before the transplant. Receptor source: a human donor who received a combined kidney and bone marrow transplant.

Worth noting for this clone: The read terminates 3 residues ahead of where the CDR3 ends, so the germline J gene completes it. The chain couples TRBV5-1 to TRBJ2-7; tentative D call: TRBD2 (7 bases). Germline CDR1 and CDR2: SGHRS and YFSETQ. V was shortened by 3 bases and J by 6 bases, with 16 bases between the two germline ends. The CDR3 is 14 residues long. CDR3 DNA, as far as it was read: TGCGCCAGCAGCTCGGCGGGGGCGGCTACCGAG. This encodes CASSSAGAATE. The entire CDR3 reads CASSSAGAATEQYF. The full variable domain, in which reference TRBV5-1 and TRBJ2-7 provide the parts outside the CDR3, is KAGVTQTPRYLIKTRGQQVTLSCSPISGHRSVSWYQQTPGQGLQFLFEYFSETQRNKGNFPGRFSGRQFSNSRSEMNVSTLELGDSALYLCASSSAGAATEQYFGPGTRLTVT.

Note on this clone: The DNA ends 3 residues before the CDR3 does, and the rest of the CDR3 is filled in from the germline J gene. This chain connects TRBV20-1 to TRBJ1-5, with D perhaps TRBD1 (5 bases). There are 16 residues in the CDR3. Per the germline V gene, CDR1 is DFQATT and CDR2 is SNEGSKA (reference sequence). The germline V and J ends were trimmed by 4 bases and 2 bases, with 18 bases remaining between them. The sequenced CDR3 bases are TGCAGTGCTACCCTGGGGCCATTGGAGGGCAATCAGCCC. Protein sequence: CSATLGPLEGNQP. The whole CDR3 sequence reads CSATLGPLEGNQPQHF.

Regarding this clone: The sequenced fragment ends 3 residues before the CDR3 boundary, so the rest is inferred from the germline J gene. The V and J genes are TRBV18 and TRBJ1-4, with D unresolved. V lost 3 bases and J 6 bases, leaving 11 bases between the germline ends. Germline CDR1 is KGHSH and CDR2 is LQKENI. CDR3 length: 14 residues. CDR3 protein: CASSPLPFDEKLFF. CDR3 bases read: TGTGCCAGCTCACCCCTCCCGTTTGATGAAAAA.

Points on this clone: The read stops 3 residues short of the end of the CDR3; the missing end is completed from the germline J gene. The chain links TRBV7-2 to TRBJ2-1; 11 bases fit TRBD2. The CDR3 spans 15 residues. Germline V gene lookup returns CDR1 SGHTA and CDR2 FQGNSA. After removal of 6 bases from V and 4 bases from J, the junction contained 5 bases not matched to a gene. The CDR3 is CASRVGTSGYNEQFF. CDR3 bases read: TGTGCCAGCAGGGTAGGGACTAGCGGTTACAATGAG.

Concerning this clone itself: The CDR3 end is not reached by the read, which stops 3 residues before it; the germline J gene fills it in. The J gene is TRBJ2-3, the V gene TRBV10-3; the D is unclear. Trimming shortened V by 7 bases and J by 0 bases, and 8 bases separated the two germline ends. Looked up from germline, CDR1 is ENHRY and CDR2 is SYGVKD. The CDR3 loop spans 13 amino acids. The CDR3: CAIIDGSTDTQYF. Partial CDR3 DNA: TGTGCCATCATTGACGGGAGCACAGATACG.

Notes on this clone: The missing CDR3 end, 3 residues past where the read stops, is filled in from the germline J gene. J is TRBJ2-1 and V is TRBV20-1; the match to TRBD2 covers 7 bases. The J segment lost 6 bases and the V segment lost 3 bases, leaving 8 bases of the junction unmatched. The CDR3 sequence is 14 residues long. Germline-derived CDR1 and CDR2 are DFQATT and SNEGSKA (reference sequence). CDR3 bases read: TGCAGTGCTAGTGCGGGAGAAGTTTTCAATGAG. It encodes CSASAGEVFNE. The entire CDR3 sequence reads CSASAGEVFNEQFF.

With respect to this clone: The read comes to an end 3 residues before the CDR3 does, leaving the germline J gene to fill in the end. V usage is TRBV6-2 or TRBV6-3 and J usage is TRBJ1-2, with TRBD1 identical over 9 bases. Germline-derived CDR1 and CDR2 are MNHEY and SVGEGT. With V trimmed by 2 bases and J by 5 bases, 6 bases remained unmatched. The CDR3 sequence is 15 residues long. The CDR3 loop is CASSYRTGASYGYTF. Partial CDR3 DNA: TGTGCCAGCAGTTACCGGACAGGGGCAAGTTATGGC.

Turning to this clone: The DNA ends 3 residues before the CDR3 does, and the rest of the CDR3 is filled in from the germline J gene. The chain combines TRBV19 with TRBJ1-1; no clear D. Germline V gives CDR1 LNHDA, CDR2 SQIVND (reference sequence). The CDR3 spans 13 residues. V shed 3 bases and J shed 1 base, with 6 bases lying between them. The CDR3 DNA, read in part, is TGTGCCAGTAGTATTATATCGAACACTGAA. It codes for CASSIISNTE. The complete CDR3 reads CASSIISNTEAFF. Combining the CDR3 with reference TRBV19 and TRBJ1-1 gives the whole variable domain DGGITQSPKYLFRKEGQNVTLSCEQNLNHDAMYWYRQDPGQGLRLIYYSQIVNDFQKGDIAEGYSVSREKKESFPLTVTSAQKNPTAFYLCASSIISNTEAFFGQGTRLTVV.

On this clone itself: The read gets to within 3 residues of the CDR3 end, and the germline J gene fills in the rest. The chain employs TRBV7-9 and TRBJ2-5; the D gene is possibly TRBD1 (6 bases). V shed 8 bases and J shed 2 bases, with 9 bases lying between them. The CDR3 covers 12 residues. The germline V gene has CDR1 SEHNR and CDR2 FQNEAQ (reference sequence). Partial CDR3 DNA: TGTGCCAGCGGGACACAACAAGAGACC. Protein sequence: CASGTQQET. The CDR3, in full, reads CASGTQQETQYF.

The CDR3 DNA, read in part, is TGTGCCAGCAGCCAAGGGACAGGGGGGGGCCATGAG. Its protein is CASSQGTGGGHE. The CDR3 in full is CASSQGTGGGHEQFF. V gene TRBV6-4 combines with J gene TRBJ2-1; 11 bases line up with TRBD1. The CDR3 is cut off 3 residues early in the read; its end comes from the germline J gene. The CDR3 has 15 amino acids. V lost 6 bases, J lost 8 bases, and 9 bases stayed unmatched. Looked up from germline, CDR1 is MRHNA and CDR2 is SNTAGT.

Details on this clone: With the read ending 3 residues before the CDR3 end, the germline J gene is used to fill in that end. The chain couples TRBV20-1 to TRBJ2-4, with D possibly TRBD2 on 6 matching bases. The V gene's germline CDR1 is DFQATT and CDR2 SNEGSKA (reference sequence). The CDR3 extends over 10 amino acids. Here the CDR3 reads CSAIGTIQYF. CDR3 DNA, as far as it was read: TGCAGTGCTATCGGGACTATT.

Remarks on this clone: From the germline J gene comes the end of the CDR3, since the read stops 3 residues before it. The J gene is TRBJ2-1, the V gene TRBV20-1, with 9 bases aligning to TRBD2. In germline, CDR1 is DFQATT, CDR2 SNEGSKA (reference sequence). V dropped 3 bases and J dropped 5; count of bases not matched to a gene: 5. The CDR3 spans 14 residues. This CDR3 reads CSASSGLAHNEQFF. The DNA read from the CDR3 is TGCAGTGCTAGTTCGGGACTAGCCCACAATGAG.

Comments on this clone: The read falls 3 residues short of the CDR3 end, and the missing part is taken from the germline J gene. The gene calls are TRBV19 and TRBJ1-2, with D perhaps matching TRBD1 (6 bases). Per the germline V gene, CDR1 is LNHDA and CDR2 is SQIVND (reference sequence). Trimming took 5 bases from V and 4 from J, leaving 17 bases between them. This CDR3 comprises 15 residues. The part of the CDR3 DNA that was read is TGTGCCAGTAGTGAGGCAAGGACAGCCCTCTATGGC. Its translation is CASSEARTALYG. The entire CDR3 sequence reads CASSEARTALYGYTF.

A note on this clone: The CDR3 goes on 3 residues after the read ends, and that part is filled in from the germline J gene. The chain recombines TRBV28 with TRBJ1-4, with unresolved D. Trimming removed 6 bases from V and 3 bases from J, with 14 bases in between. Germline V lookup: CDR1 MDHEN, CDR2 SYDVKM. The CDR3 totals 15 residues. The CDR3 spells CASSVSHSANEKLFF. CDR3 DNA, as far as it was read: TGTGCCAGCAGCGTTAGCCACTCGGCTAATGAAAAA.

With regard to this clone: Relative to the germline gene, one junction end is altered; a read error may explain this. The read ends 3 residues shy of where the CDR3 ends; the end is completed using the germline J gene. V usage is TRBV18 and J usage is TRBJ2-1; 7 bases map to TRBD1. CDR1 and CDR2 (germline): KGHSH, LQKENI. The CDR3 is made up of 16 amino acids. CDR3 in amino acids: CAGSPLERRGHNEQFF. The sequenced CDR3 bases are TGTGCCGGCTCACCACTCGAGCGTAGGGGGCACAATGAG.

As to this clone: Read coverage stops 3 residues before the CDR3 terminus; the germline J gene supplies the remainder. This chain uses TRBV18 with TRBJ2-7, with 14 positions matching TRBD2. Unmatched junction bases numbered 9, after V lost 4 bases and J lost 4 bases. CDR1 is KGHSH, CDR2 LQKENI, per germline. The CDR3 loop spans 17 amino acids. CDR3 DNA, as far as it was read: TGTGCCAGCTCACGTACCGGGACTAGCGGGAGTGCTTACGAG. Protein: CASSRTGTSGSAYE. The entire CDR3 protein is CASSRTGTSGSAYEQYF.

On this clone: The read terminates 3 residues ahead of where the CDR3 ends, so the germline J gene completes it. The J gene is TRBJ2-3, the V gene TRBV19; D is possibly TRBD1 (5 bases). The CDR3 contains 13 residues. Deletions cut 6 bases from V and 2 bases from J, with 9 bases between. Germline-derived CDR1 and CDR2 are LNHDA and SQIVND (reference sequence). CDR3 DNA (partial): TGTGCCAGTAGAGGGGCCAACACAGATACG. This gives the protein CASRGANTDT. In full, the CDR3 is CASRGANTDTQYF.

On this clone: Read data end 3 residues before the CDR3 end; the end is taken from the germline J gene. The gene calls are TRBV20-1 and TRBJ1-1; TRBD1 might be the D (6 bases). The V end lost 4 bases, the J end lost 4 bases, and 16 bases lay between the germline ends. This CDR3 has 14 amino acids. Germline loops: CDR1 DFQATT, CDR2 SNEGSKA (reference sequence). CDR3 sequence: CSANTGWVITEAFF. The sequenced CDR3 bases are TGCAGTGCTAACACAGGGTGGGTTATCACTGAA.

As for this clone: The CDR3 is cut off 3 residues early in the read; its end comes from the germline J gene. The chain recombines TRBV6-1 with TRBJ2-7; unclear D gene. The CDR3 contains 18 residues. The germline V and J ends were trimmed by 2 bases and 0 bases, with 20 bases remaining between them. Germline CDR1 and CDR2: MNHNS and SASEGT. The CDR3 spells CASSELSPRDTLSYEQYF. The covered CDR3 bases are TGTGCCAGCAGTGAACTATCCCCCCGAGACACCCTCTCCTACGAG.

With respect to this clone: The CDR3 goes on 3 residues after the read ends, and that part is filled in from the germline J gene. The rearrangement links TRBV20-1 to TRBJ2-1; 12 bases match TRBD2. From germline, CDR1 is DFQATT and CDR2 SNEGSKA (reference sequence). Trimming removed 1 base from V and 8 bases from J; junction bases left unmatched: 18. The CDR3 is made up of 19 amino acids. The CDR3 reads CSARAAGRLAGASRDEQFF. CDR3 DNA (partial): TGCAGTGCTAGAGCCGCGGGACGACTAGCGGGAGCAAGTAGGGATGAG.

With respect to this clone: Read sequence stops 3 residues before the CDR3 end, and the germline J gene provides the missing end. The chain recombines TRBV7-2 with TRBJ2-6; no clear D. CDR1 SGHTA and CDR2 FQGNSA come from the germline V gene. V was shortened by 5 bases and J by 4 bases, with 6 bases between the two germline ends. The CDR3 has 13 amino acids. The CDR3 reads CASSPLGANVLTF. The covered CDR3 bases are TGTGCCAGCAGCCCTCTAGGGGCCAACGTC.

CDR3 DNA (partial): TGTGCCAGTAGGGAAACAGGGGCGGCTAACTATGGC. Amino acids: CASRETGAANYG. In full, the CDR3 reads CASRETGAANYGYTF. The J gene is TRBJ1-2, the V gene TRBV19; 7 bases line up with TRBD1. The DNA ends 3 residues before the CDR3 does, and the rest of the CDR3 is filled in from the germline J gene. Germline V gene lookup returns CDR1 LNHDA and CDR2 SQIVND (reference sequence). The J segment lost 0 bases and the V segment lost 6 bases, leaving 7 bases of the junction unmatched. This CDR3 comprises 15 residues.

Partial CDR3 DNA: TGTGCCTCGGAGAGGGGAGTTGGG. It encodes CASERGVG. The entire CDR3 sequence reads CASERGVGAFF. The rearrangement uses TRBV2 and TRBJ1-1; tentatively, D is TRBD1 (5 bases). The read terminates 3 residues ahead of where the CDR3 ends, so the germline J gene completes it. The CDR3 covers 11 residues. The germline CDR1 and CDR2 sequences are SNHLY and FYNNEI.

In the case of this clone: The junction departs from germline at one end; a sequencing error may be responsible. The sequenced fragment ends 3 residues before the CDR3 boundary, so the rest is inferred from the germline J gene. This rearrangement joins TRBV18 to TRBJ2-2; 9 bases map to TRBD2. The CDR3 covers 15 residues. Germline V lookup: CDR1 KGHSH, CDR2 LQKENI. The CDR3 is CASSPLAGNIGELFF. The CDR3 bases that were read are TGTGCCAGCTCACCCCTAGCGGGGAACATCGGGGAG. Filled out from reference TRBV18 and TRBJ2-2, the complete variable domain reads NAGVMQNPRHLVRRRGQEARLRCSPMKGHSHVYWYRQLPEEGLKFMVYLQKENIIDESGMPKERFSAEFPKEGPSILRIQQVVRGDSAAYFCASSPLAGNIGELFFGEGSRLTVL.

In regard to this clone: The read terminates 3 residues ahead of where the CDR3 ends, so the germline J gene completes it. The chain has TRBV18 and TRBJ2-7; TRBD1 aligns across 10 bases. This CDR3 is 15 amino acids long. V lost 2 bases, J lost 2 bases, and 3 bases stayed unmatched. Germline V gene sequence: CDR1 KGHSH, CDR2 LQKENI. Partial CDR3 DNA: TGTGCCAGCTCACCAGGGGGACAGGGGACCTACGAG. This gives the protein CASSPGGQGTYE. The full CDR3 sequence reads CASSPGGQGTYEQYF.

On this clone: The CDR3 is cut off 3 residues early in the read; its end comes from the germline J gene. This rearrangement joins TRBV19 to TRBJ2-3; a possible D gene is TRBD2 (6 bases). Germline loops: CDR1 LNHDA, CDR2 SQIVND (reference sequence). V was trimmed by 5 bases and J by 3 bases, leaving 18 bases between them. This CDR3 contains 16 residues. The CDR3 reads CASSGGTSTPTDTQYF. CDR3 DNA, as far as it was read: TGTGCCAGTAGTGGAGGGACTTCTACACCTACAGATACG.

A note on this clone: Read sequence stops 3 residues before the CDR3 end, and the germline J gene provides the missing end. The V and J genes are TRBV19 and TRBJ2-3; TRBD1 aligns across 8 bases. The CDR3 has 20 amino acids. Trimming at V came to 3 bases and at J to 4 bases, leaving 21 bases not matched to a gene. CDR1 is LNHDA, CDR2 SQIVND, per germline (reference sequence). The CDR3 bases that were read are TGTGCCAGTAGTATCGGGGGCTCGGACAGGGTGAAATTGGGTGCAGATACG. This encodes CASSIGGSDRVKLGADT. The whole CDR3 region reads CASSIGGSDRVKLGADTQYF.

As to this clone: The CDR3 end is not reached by the read, which stops 3 residues before it; the germline J gene fills it in. V is TRBV6-1 and J is TRBJ1-2; 7 bases fit TRBD1. The V gene end was trimmed by 2 bases and the J gene end by 5 bases; junction bases not matched to a gene: 8. Germline loops: CDR1 MNHNS, CDR2 SASEGT. This CDR3 is built from 15 residues. The CDR3 loop reads CASSEPGRGLYGYTF. The sequenced part of the CDR3 DNA is TGTGCCAGCAGTGAACCGGGCAGGGGGTTGTATGGC.

As for this clone: The CDR3 goes on 3 residues after the read ends, and that part is filled in from the germline J gene. V usage is TRBV12-3 or TRBV12-4 and J usage is TRBJ1-3; D gene uncertain. The CDR3 is 12 amino acids. V lost 5 bases and J lost 1, with 3 bases in between. The chain's CDR3 is CASSQSGNTIYF. The part of the CDR3 DNA that was read is TGTGCCAGCAGTCAATCTGGAAACACC.

Turning to this clone: Read data end 3 residues before the CDR3 end; the end is taken from the germline J gene. The chain is built from TRBV6-2 or TRBV6-3 and TRBJ1-5; D ambiguous. This CDR3 has 15 amino acids. The V end was cut by 0 bases, the J end by 6 bases, with 12 bases between. Looked up from germline, CDR1 is MNHEY and CDR2 is SVGEGT. CDR3 sequence: CASSYSSGNGQPQHF. The part of the CDR3 DNA that was read is TGTGCCAGCAGTTACTCGTCGGGGAACGGTCAGCCC.